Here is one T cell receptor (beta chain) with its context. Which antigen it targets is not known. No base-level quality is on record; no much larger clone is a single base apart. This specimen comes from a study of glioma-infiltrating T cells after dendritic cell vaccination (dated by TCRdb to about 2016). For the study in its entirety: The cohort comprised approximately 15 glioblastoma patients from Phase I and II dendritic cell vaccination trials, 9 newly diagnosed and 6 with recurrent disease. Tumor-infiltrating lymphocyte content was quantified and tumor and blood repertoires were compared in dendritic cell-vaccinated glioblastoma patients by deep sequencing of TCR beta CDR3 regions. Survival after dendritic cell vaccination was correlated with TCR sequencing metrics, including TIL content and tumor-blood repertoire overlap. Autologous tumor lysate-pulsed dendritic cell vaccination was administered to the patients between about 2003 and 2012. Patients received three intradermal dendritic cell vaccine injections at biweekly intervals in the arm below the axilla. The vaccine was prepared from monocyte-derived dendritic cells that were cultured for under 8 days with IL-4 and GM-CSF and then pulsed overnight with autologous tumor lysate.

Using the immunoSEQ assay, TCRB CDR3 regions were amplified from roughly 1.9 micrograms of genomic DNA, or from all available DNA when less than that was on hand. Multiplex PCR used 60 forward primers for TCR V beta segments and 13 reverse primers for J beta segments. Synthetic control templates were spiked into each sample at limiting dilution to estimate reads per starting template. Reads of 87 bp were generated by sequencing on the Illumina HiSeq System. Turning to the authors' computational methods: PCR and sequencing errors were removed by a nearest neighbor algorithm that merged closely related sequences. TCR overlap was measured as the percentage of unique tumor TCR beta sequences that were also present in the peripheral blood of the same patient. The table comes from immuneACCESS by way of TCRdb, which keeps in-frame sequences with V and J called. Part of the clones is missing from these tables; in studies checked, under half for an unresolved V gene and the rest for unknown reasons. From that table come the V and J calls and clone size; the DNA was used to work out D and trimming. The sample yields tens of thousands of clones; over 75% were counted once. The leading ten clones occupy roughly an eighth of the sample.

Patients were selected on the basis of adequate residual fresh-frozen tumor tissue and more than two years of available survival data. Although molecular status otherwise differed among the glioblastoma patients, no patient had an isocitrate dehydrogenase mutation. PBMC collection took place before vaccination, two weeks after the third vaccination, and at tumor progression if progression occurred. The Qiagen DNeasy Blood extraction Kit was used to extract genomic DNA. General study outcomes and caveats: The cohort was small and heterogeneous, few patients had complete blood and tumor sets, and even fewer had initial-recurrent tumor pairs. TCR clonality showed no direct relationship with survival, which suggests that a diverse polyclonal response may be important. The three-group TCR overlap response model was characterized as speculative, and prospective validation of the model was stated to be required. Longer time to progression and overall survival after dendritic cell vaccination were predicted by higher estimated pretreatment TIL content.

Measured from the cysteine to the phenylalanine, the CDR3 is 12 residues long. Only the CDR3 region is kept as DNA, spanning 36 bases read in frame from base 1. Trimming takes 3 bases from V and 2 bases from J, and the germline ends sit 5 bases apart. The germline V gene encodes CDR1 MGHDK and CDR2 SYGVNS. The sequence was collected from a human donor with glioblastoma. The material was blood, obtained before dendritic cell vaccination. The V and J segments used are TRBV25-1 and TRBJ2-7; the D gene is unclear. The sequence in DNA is TGTGCCAGCAGTGATCGGGCCTACGAGCAGTACTTC. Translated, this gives CASSDRAYEQYF.